The 20 T cell receptor beta chains given below trace back to one sample, sequenced in a study of regulatory T cells in long-lasting Graves disease. Construction of the TCR beta libraries employed iRepertoire HTBI primers in conjunction with Arm-PCR of CDR3 regions. TCRdb analysed the multiplex PCR reads with MiXCR anew, one entry per CDR3 protein. The data hold roughly 520,000 distinct CDR3 sequences, with 12% observed a single time. Time point of the sample: newly diagnosed GD, antithyroid drugs for less than 3 months. RNA extracted from PBMCs served as the sequencing template. These sequences were also reported in another study, on T cells in Graves' hyperthyroidism and ophthalmopathy.

The material sequenced was peripheral blood mononuclear cells (PBMCs), taken at new diagnosis, from a patient treated with antithyroid drugs. These receptors came from a woman aged 30 to 39 with Graves disease.

This clonotype has at least ten counts. This chain uses TRBV9 with TRBJ2-1, with 11 bases identical to TRBD2. From germline, CDR1 is SGDLS and CDR2 YYNGEE. This CDR3 comprises 16 residues. V shed 0 bases and J 7 bases; nucleotides not matched to a gene: 6. The CDR3 DNA reads TGTGCCAGCAGCGTAGATACGGCTAGCGGGAGGAATGAGCAGTTCTTC. It codes for CASSVDTASGRNEQFF.

This clonotype was picked up many times. V gene TRBV29-1 combines with J gene TRBJ2-3; D ambiguous. The CDR3 covers 15 residues. V lost 7 bases to trimming and J lost 0 bases, with 17 bases between them. CDR1 is SQVTM and CDR2 is ANQGSEA in the germline V gene. The CDR3 is CSGASAIPSTDTQYF. Written as DNA, the CDR3 is TGCAGCGGTGCCAGCGCTATACCTAGCACAGATACGCAGTATTTT.

This clonotype was picked up a small number of times. This chain links TRBV11-3 with TRBJ2-1; 11 bases fit TRBD2. Germline values: CDR1 SGHNT, CDR2 YENEEA. Trimming cost V 3 bases and J 2 bases; bases outside gene matches: 3. CDR3 length: 16 residues. CDR3 nucleotides: TGTGCCAGCAGCTTGGTGGGACTAGCGGCCTACAATGAGCAGTTCTTC. Translation: CASSLVGLAAYNEQFF.

This clonotype was detected ten times or more. The genes are TRBV27 and TRBJ1-5, with TRBD1 matching over 9 bases. This CDR3 is 16 amino acids long. V shed 6 bases, J shed 5 bases, and the junction held 11 bases outside the gene matches. Germline V lookup: CDR1 MNHEY, CDR2 SMNVEV (reference sequence). CDR3 residues: CASRDLGQGPYQPQHF. For the CDR3, the DNA is TGTGCCAGCAGGGATCTCGGACAGGGGCCTTATCAGCCCCAGCATTTT.

This clonotype was counted at least ten times. The rearrangement links TRBV30 to TRBJ1-1; D ambiguous. The length of the CDR3 is 13 residues. Germline CDR1 is GTSNPN and CDR2 is SVGIG (reference sequence). V dropped 2 bases and J dropped 0 bases, with 7 bases sitting between them. The CDR3 reads CAWSSGMNTEAFF. In DNA form, the CDR3 reads TGTGCCTGGAGTAGCGGAATGAACACTGAAGCTTTCTTT.

There are many counts of this clonotype. This chain links TRBV20-1 with TRBJ2-5, with 7 bases that match TRBD1. Germline-derived CDR1 and CDR2 are DFQATT and SNEGSKA (reference sequence). J was trimmed by 5 bases and V by 7 bases; bases with no gene match: 7. There are 12 residues in the CDR3. The CDR3 coding sequence is TGCAGTGAAGGGGGCGCAGGGGAGACCCAGTACTTC. This translates into CSEGGAGETQYF.

This clonotype has just a few counts. The chain links TRBV7-8 to TRBJ2-5, with D possibly being TRBD2 (6 bases). CDR1 and CDR2 from the germline V gene are SGHVS and FQNEAQ. This CDR3 is 15 amino acids long. Between the trimmed V and J ends, which lost 1 base and 9 bases, there was a span of 18 bases. The CDR3 loop reads CASSLVGGVPGSQYF. In nucleotides, the CDR3 is TGTGCCAGCAGCTTAGTTGGCGGGGTCCCGGGGTCCCAGTACTTC.

This clonotype was recorded many times. The chain links TRBV11-2 to TRBJ2-7, with D hard to call. Germline V gene data show CDR1 as SGHAT and CDR2 as FQNNGV. With 0 bases removed from V and 12 bases from J, the gap between germline ends came to 12 bases. The CDR3 is made up of 12 amino acids. The CDR3 sequence: CASSLDGRVVYF. As DNA, the CDR3 is TGTGCCAGCAGCTTAGATGGTAGGGTCGTGTACTTC.

This clonotype was counted many times. This chain joins TRBV29-1 and TRBJ2-7; 7 bases fit TRBD1. CDR3 length equals 15 residues. J lost 1 base, V lost 8 bases, and 14 bases had no gene match. Per germline, CDR1 SQVTM and CDR2 ANQGSEA. The CDR3 coding sequence is TGCAGCCCGTTATTCCCACAGGGGTTATCCTACGAGCAGTACTTC. It is translated as CSPLFPQGLSYEQYF.

This rearrangement joins TRBV12-3 or TRBV12-4 to TRBJ1-1; D ambiguous. The germline V and J ends were trimmed by 7 bases and 4 bases, with 13 bases remaining between them. CDR3 length: 13 amino acids. CDR3 nucleotide sequence: TGTGCCAGCACCCTTCCCCCCTCCACTGAAGCTTTCTTT. It translates to CASTLPPSTEAFF.

The chain links TRBV7-9 to TRBJ2-2; 7 bases are a match to TRBD1. With 4 bases clipped from V and 12 bases from J, the junction kept 11 bases outside the gene matches. Germline CDR1 is SEHNR and CDR2 is FQNEAQ (reference sequence). CDR3 length equals 14 residues. The CDR3 DNA sequence: TGTGCCAGCAGCTCGGGGACAGCAGTATGGAAGCTGTTTTTT. Protein sequence: CASSSGTAVWKLFF.

This clonotype has a handful of counts. V usage is TRBV13 and J usage is TRBJ2-1; TRBD2 matches at 10 bases. With 5 bases clipped from V and 5 bases from J, the junction kept 9 bases outside the gene matches. The CDR3 is made up of 16 amino acids. CDR1 and CDR2 (germline): PRHDT, FYEKMQ (reference sequence). CDR3: CASSPPAGGPHNEQFF. DNA for the CDR3: TGTGCCAGCAGCCCCCCAGCGGGAGGGCCCCACAATGAGCAGTTCTTC.

Points on this clonotype: A read error may be the cause here, since a much bigger clone is one base away. This chain joins TRBV2 and TRBJ2-3, with 9 bases identical to TRBD1. The CDR3 covers 14 residues. Germline loops: CDR1 SNHLY, CDR2 FYNNEI. The chain's CDR3 is CTSSQDRGADTQYF. As DNA, the CDR3 is TGTACCAGCAGTCAGGACAGGGGTGCAGATACGCAGTATTTT.

This clonotype was recorded many times. The CDR3 loop is CATRTSGKNEQFF. In nucleotides, the CDR3 is TGTGCCACCAGGACTAGCGGGAAAAATGAGCAGTTCTTC. This sequence joins TRBV24-1 and TRBJ2-1, with 11 bases aligning to TRBD2. The trim removed 7 bases at V and 7 bases at J, leaving 2 bases unmatched. Germline CDR1 reads KGHDR; CDR2 reads SFDVKD. CDR3 size: 13 residues.

The chain carries TRBV5-1 and TRBJ2-7, with D possibly TRBD1 on 6 matching bases. CDR3 length: 15 residues. V was trimmed by 3 bases and J by 3 bases, leaving 16 bases between them. Looked up from germline, CDR1 is SGHRS and CDR2 is YFSETQ. The CDR3 nucleotides are TGCGCCAGCAGCTCCTTAGACAGGAGATACTACGAGCAGTACTTC. It translates to CASSSLDRRYYEQYF.

This clonotype was picked up many times. This chain links TRBV6-2 or TRBV6-3 with TRBJ2-5, with 14 bases that match TRBD2. With 6 bases clipped from V and 2 bases from J, the junction kept 11 bases outside the gene matches. The germline gives CDR1 MNHEY, CDR2 SVGEGT. The CDR3 runs to 18 residues. The CDR3 coding sequence is TGTGCCAGCAGCCCCGGGACTAGCGGGAGCGGGGCACAAGAGACCCAGTACTTC. Protein sequence: CASSPGTSGSGAQETQYF.

The chain joins TRBV28 to TRBJ2-1, with a weak D call TRBD2 (6 bases). The germline gives CDR1 MDHEN, CDR2 SYDVKM. CDR3 length equals 15 residues. V shed 3 bases and J shed 2 bases, with 11 bases lying between them. CDR3 residues: CASSFGGSPYNEQFF. In DNA, the CDR3 is TGTGCCAGCAGTTTCGGGGGAAGCCCCTACAATGAGCAGTTCTTC.

This clonotype was counted at least ten times. This chain connects TRBV6-1 to TRBJ2-5, with TRBD2 as a possible D gene (5 bases). CDR1 and CDR2 from the germline V gene are MNHNS and SASEGT. The CDR3 has 14 amino acids. The V and J ends lost 6 bases and 3 bases respectively, with 14 bases between them. The CDR3 sequence is CASREDLVEETQYF. Written as DNA, the CDR3 is TGTGCCAGCAGGGAGGACCTGGTGGAAGAGACCCAGTACTTC.

This clonotype was counted many times. The gene calls are TRBV19 and TRBJ2-3; 7 nucleotides agree with TRBD2. Per germline, CDR1 LNHDA and CDR2 SQIVND (reference sequence). V was clipped by 5 bases and J by 1 base; unmatched bases: 9. This CDR3 has 16 residues. For the CDR3, the DNA is TGTGCCAGTAGTTCGTGGGACTACTTGGGCACAGATACGCAGTATTTT. This encodes CASSSWDYLGTDTQYF. Combining the CDR3 with reference TRBV19 and TRBJ2-3 gives the whole variable domain DGGITQSPKYLFRKEGQNVTLSCEQNLNHDAMYWYRQDPGQGLRLIYYSQIVNDFQKGDIAEGYSVSREKKESFPLTVTSAQKNPTAFYLCASSSWDYLGTDTQYFGPGTRLTVL.

This chain joins TRBV27 and TRBJ1-5; D ambiguous. V was clipped by 0 bases and J by 9 bases, with 15 bases between them. There are 15 residues in the CDR3. Germline CDR1 and CDR2: MNHEY and SMNVEV (reference sequence). CDR3 protein: CASSLSPVGSPPQHF. CDR3 sequence (DNA): TGTGCCAGCAGTTTATCCCCGGTGGGTAGTCCGCCCCAGCATTTT.